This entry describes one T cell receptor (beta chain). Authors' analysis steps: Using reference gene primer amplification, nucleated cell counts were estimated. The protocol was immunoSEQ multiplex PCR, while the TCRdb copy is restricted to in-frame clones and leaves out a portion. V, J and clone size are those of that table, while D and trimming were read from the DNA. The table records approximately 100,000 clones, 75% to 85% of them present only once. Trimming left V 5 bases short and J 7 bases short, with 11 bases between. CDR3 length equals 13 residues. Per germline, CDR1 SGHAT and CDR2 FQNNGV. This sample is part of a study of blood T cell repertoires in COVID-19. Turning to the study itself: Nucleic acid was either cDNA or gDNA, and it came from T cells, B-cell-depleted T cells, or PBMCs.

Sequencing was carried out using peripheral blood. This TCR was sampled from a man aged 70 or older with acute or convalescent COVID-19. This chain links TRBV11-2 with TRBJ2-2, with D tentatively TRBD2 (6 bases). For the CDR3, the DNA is TGTGCCAGCAGCCGGGACTGGGGCGGGGAGCTGTTTTTT. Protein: CASSRDWGGELFF. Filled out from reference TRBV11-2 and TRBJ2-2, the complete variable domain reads EAGVAQSPRYKIIEKRQSVAFWCNPISGHATLYWYQQILGQGPKLLIQFQNNGVVDDSQLPKDRFSAERLKGVDSTLKIQPAKLEDSAVYLCASSRDWGGELFFGEGSRLTVL.